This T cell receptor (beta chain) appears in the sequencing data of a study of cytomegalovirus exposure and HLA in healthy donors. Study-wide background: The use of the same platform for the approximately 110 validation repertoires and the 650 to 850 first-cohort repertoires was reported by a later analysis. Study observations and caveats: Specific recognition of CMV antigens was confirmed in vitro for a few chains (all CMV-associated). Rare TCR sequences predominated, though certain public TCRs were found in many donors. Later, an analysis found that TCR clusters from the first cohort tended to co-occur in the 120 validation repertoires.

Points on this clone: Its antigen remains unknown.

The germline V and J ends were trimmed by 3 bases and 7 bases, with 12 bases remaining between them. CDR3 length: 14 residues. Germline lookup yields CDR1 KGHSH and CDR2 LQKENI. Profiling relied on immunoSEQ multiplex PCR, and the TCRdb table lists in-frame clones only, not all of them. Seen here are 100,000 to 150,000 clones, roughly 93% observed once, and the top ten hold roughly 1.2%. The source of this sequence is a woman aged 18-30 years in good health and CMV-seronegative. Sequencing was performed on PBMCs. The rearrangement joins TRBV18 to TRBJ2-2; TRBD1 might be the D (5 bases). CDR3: CASSPRQMYGELFF. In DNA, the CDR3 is TGTGCCAGCTCACCCCGACAGATGTACGGGGAGCTGTTTTTT.